The text below deals with one T cell receptor beta chain. Its antigen is unidentified. The sample originates from a study of Tregs in tolerant kidney transplant recipients. Study-wide findings and caveats: Biological reproducibility was not directly addressed in this study.

V was trimmed by 3 bases and J by 5 bases, leaving 13 bases between them. CDR3 length equals 14 residues. Germline CDR1 SGHDN, CDR2 FVKESK. Clones were sequenced by immunoSEQ multiplex PCR, and TCRdb holds only the in-frame ones, with some missing. The sample lists some 68,000 clones; roughly 84% were seen once. This TCR was recovered from a human donor in good health. The sequenced sample was CD4+ T cells from blood. The chain employs TRBV14 and TRBJ1-2, with a possible D match to TRBD1 (6 bases). Here the CDR3 DNA reads TGTGCCAGCAGCCATCACAACAGGGAGTATGGCTACACCTTC. As protein: CASSHHNREYGYTF.